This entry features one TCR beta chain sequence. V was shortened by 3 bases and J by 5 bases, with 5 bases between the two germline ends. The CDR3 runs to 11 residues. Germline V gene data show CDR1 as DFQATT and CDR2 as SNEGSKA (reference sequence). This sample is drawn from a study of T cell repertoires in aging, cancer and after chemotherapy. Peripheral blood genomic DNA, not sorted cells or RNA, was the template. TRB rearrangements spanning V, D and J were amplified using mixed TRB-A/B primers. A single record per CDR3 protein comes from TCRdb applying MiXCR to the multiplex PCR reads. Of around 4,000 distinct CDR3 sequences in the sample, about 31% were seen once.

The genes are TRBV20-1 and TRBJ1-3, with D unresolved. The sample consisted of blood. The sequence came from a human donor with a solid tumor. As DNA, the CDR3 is TGCAGTGCTAGTGCTCGAAACACCATATATTTT. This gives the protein CSASARNTIYF.